Reported below is one T cell receptor (beta chain). Per the study methods: The authors estimated nucleated cell counts from reference gene primer amplification. Only in-frame clones appear in the TCRdb table, and some are missing; sequencing was by immunoSEQ multiplex PCR. The D gene and trimming were derived from the DNA, and the V and J assignments and clone size from that table. The sample lists over 85,000 clones; around four fifths were seen once. The sample is drawn from a study of blood T cell repertoires in COVID-19. Study information: Italy, Spain and the United States were the sources of the convalescent and acute COVID-19 samples. Sources were T cells, B-cell-depleted T cells, or PBMCs; the material itself was cDNA or gDNA.

The CDR3 has 16 residues. Germline assignment: CDR1 SEHNR and CDR2 FQNEAQ (reference sequence). V was pared by 0 bases and J by 4 bases, with 8 bases of the junction left unmatched. This clonotype originated in a man aged 50 or older with acute or convalescent COVID-19. Sample: peripheral blood. The chain employs TRBV7-9 and TRBJ1-2; 7 positions match TRBD1. CDR3 sequence reads: CASSLAGQDRIYGYTF. CDR3 coding DNA: TGTGCCAGCAGCTTAGCGGGGCAGGACAGGATCTATGGCTACACCTTC.